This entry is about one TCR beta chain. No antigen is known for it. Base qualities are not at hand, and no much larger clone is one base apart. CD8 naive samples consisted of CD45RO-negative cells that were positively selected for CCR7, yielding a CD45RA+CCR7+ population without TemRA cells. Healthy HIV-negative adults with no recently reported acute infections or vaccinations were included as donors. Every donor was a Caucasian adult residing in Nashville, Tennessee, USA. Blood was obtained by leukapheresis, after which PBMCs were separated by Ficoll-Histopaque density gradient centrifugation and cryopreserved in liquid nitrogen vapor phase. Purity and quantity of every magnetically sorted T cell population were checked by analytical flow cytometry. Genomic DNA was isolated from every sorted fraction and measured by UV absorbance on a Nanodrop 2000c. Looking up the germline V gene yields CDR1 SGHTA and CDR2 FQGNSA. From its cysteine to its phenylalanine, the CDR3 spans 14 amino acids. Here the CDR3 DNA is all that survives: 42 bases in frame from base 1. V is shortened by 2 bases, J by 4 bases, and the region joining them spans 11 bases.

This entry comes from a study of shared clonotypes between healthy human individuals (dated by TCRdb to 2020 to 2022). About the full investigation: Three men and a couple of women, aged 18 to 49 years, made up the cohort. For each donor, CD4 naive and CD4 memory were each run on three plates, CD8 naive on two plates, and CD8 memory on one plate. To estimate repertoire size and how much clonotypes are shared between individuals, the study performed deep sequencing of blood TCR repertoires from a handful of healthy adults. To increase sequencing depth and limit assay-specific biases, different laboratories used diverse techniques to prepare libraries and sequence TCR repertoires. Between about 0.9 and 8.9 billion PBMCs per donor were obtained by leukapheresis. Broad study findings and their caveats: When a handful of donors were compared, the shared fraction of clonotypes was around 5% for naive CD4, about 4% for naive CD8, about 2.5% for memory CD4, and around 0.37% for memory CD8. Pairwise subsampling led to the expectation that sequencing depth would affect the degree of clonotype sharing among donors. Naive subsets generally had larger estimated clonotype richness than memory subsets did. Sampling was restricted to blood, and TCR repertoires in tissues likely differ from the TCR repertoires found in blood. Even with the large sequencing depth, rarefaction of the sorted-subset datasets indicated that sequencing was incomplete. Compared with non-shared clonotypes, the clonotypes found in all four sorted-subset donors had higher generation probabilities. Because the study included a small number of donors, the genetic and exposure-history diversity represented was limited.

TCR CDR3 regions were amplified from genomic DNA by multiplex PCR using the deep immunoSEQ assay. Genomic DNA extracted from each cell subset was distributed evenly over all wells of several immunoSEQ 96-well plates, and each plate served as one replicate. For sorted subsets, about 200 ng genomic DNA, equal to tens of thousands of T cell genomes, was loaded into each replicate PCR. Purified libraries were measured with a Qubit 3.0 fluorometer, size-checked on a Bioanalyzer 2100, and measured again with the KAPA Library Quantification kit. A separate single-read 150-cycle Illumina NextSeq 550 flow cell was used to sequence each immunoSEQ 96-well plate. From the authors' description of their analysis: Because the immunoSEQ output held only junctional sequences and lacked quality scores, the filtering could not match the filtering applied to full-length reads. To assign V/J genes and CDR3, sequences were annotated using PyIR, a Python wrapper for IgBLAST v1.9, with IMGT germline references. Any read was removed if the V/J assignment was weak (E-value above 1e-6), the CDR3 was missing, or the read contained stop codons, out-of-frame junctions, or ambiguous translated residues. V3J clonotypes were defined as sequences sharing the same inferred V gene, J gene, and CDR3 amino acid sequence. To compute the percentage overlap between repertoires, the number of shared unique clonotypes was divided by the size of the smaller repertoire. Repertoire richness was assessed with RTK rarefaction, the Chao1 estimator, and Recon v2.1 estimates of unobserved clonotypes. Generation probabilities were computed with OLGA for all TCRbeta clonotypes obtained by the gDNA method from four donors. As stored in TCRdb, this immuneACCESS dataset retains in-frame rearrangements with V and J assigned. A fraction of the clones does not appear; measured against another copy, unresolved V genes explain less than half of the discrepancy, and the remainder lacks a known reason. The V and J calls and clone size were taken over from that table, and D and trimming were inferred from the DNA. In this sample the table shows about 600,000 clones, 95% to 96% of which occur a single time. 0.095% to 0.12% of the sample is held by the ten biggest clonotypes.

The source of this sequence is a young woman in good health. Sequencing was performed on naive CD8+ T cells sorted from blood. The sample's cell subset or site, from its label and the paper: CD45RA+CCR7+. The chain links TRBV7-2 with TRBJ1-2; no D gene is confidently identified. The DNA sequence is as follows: TGTGCCAGCAGCTTAACCCGGGCCGTCTATGGCTACACCTTC. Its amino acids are CASSLTRAVYGYTF.